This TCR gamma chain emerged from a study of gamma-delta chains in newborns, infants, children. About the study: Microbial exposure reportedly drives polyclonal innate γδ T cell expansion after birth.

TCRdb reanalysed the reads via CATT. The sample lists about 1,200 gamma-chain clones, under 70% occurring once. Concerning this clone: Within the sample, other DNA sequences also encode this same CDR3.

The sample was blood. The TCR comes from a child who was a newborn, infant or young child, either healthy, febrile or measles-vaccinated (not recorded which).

The CDR3 DNA reads as TGTGCCACCTGGGATCACCACAACAATAAGAAACTATTT. Protein: CATWDHHNNKKLF. The J gene has no call, while the V gene is TRGV8. The CDR3 is made up of 13 amino acids. Germline CDR1 VENAVY, CDR2 YDSYNSRV.